These 15 T cell receptor beta chains came from one sample sequenced in a study of control samples from healthy donors and cancer patients. The method was immunoSEQ multiplex PCR; TCRdb's version includes in-frame clones alone and lacks a portion of them. The sample consists of 90,000 to 100,000 clones, 79% of them appearing once. The sequenced sample was blood. Every receptor here comes from a woman aged 25 to 39 in good health.

The V gene is TRBV9, the J gene TRBJ2-3, with a possible D match to TRBD2 (6 bases). The CDR3 extends over 16 amino acids. V shed 5 bases and J shed 4 bases, with 20 bases lying between them. Germline assignment: CDR1 SGDLS and CDR2 YYNGEE. CDR3 DNA sequence: TGTGCCAGCAGTCCCCAAGGGGAGGCAGCCTCAGATACGCAGTATTTT. It codes for CASSPQGEAASDTQYF.

The chain joins TRBV6-2 or TRBV6-3 to TRBJ1-6; TRBD1 matches 7 bases. This CDR3 is 15 amino acids long. Germline CDR1 is MNHEY and CDR2 is SVGEGT. V was pared by 4 bases and J by 3 bases, with 3 bases of the junction left unmatched. The CDR3 loop is CASSFDRDYNSPLHF. CDR3 coding DNA: TGTGCCAGCAGTTTCGACAGGGACTATAATTCACCCCTCCACTTT.

V is TRBV2 and J is TRBJ2-7; 10 bases map to TRBD1. CDR1 SNHLY and CDR2 FYNNEI come from the germline V gene. Trimming cost V 6 bases and J 6 bases; bases outside gene matches: 8. The CDR3 loop spans 14 amino acids. For the CDR3, the DNA is TGTGCCAGCAGCCAGGAGACAGGGGGCTCCGAGCAGTACTTC. Translating it yields CASSQETGGSEQYF.

The chain has TRBV29-1 and TRBJ1-5; no definite D call. Germline V gene sequence: CDR1 SQVTM, CDR2 ANQGSEA. The V and J ends lost 1 base and 0 bases respectively, with 13 bases between them. This CDR3 contains 16 residues. The CDR3 loop is CSVEAVDDYSNQPQHF. The DNA of the CDR3 is TGCAGCGTTGAAGCCGTGGACGATTATAGCAATCAGCCCCAGCATTTT.

This sequence joins TRBV5-5 and TRBJ1-4; D gene uncertain. Per germline, CDR1 SGHKS and CDR2 YYEKEE (reference sequence). The CDR3 spans 16 residues. With 1 base removed from V and 4 bases from J, the gap between germline ends came to 14 bases. The CDR3 coding sequence is TGTGCCAGCAGCTTGCGGGGTTTCGGCTATAATGAAAAACTGTTTTTT. This encodes CASSLRGFGYNEKLFF. Looking up the rest from reference TRBV5-5 and TRBJ1-4 gives the full variable domain: DAGVTQSPTHLIKTRGQQVTLRCSPISGHKSVSWYQQVLGQGPQFIFQYYEKEERGRGNFPDRFSARQFPNYSSELNVNALLLGDSALYLCASSLRGFGYNEKLFFGSGTQLSVL.

The gene calls are TRBV6-5 and TRBJ1-6; possible D gene TRBD1, 5 bases. V dropped 2 bases and J dropped 9 bases, with 11 bases sitting between them. The germline V gene encodes CDR1 MNHEY and CDR2 SVGAGI. The CDR3 is made up of 14 amino acids. The CDR3 DNA reads as TGTGCCAGCAGTTACGGGCAGGGCCCTTCACCCCTCCACTTT. It is translated as CASSYGQGPSPLHF.

The table lists this clone with many counts. The gene calls are TRBV2 and TRBJ1-1, with D tentatively TRBD1 (6 bases). The CDR3 length is 15 residues. CDR1 and CDR2 from the germline V gene are SNHLY and FYNNEI. Trimming took off 6 bases at V and 3 bases at J, with 17 bases between the two ends. CDR3 in amino acids: CASSSVQGIDTEAFF. The CDR3 DNA reads as TGTGCCAGCAGCTCCGTACAGGGTATAGACACTGAAGCTTTCTTT.

For the CDR3, the DNA is TGTGCCACCAGCAGACGGCCTGGACTAGCAGTCGGGGAGCTGTTTTTT. It yields the protein CATSRRPGLAVGELFF. V gene TRBV15 combines with J gene TRBJ2-2, with TRBD2 matching over 8 bases. Germline-derived CDR1 and CDR2 are LNHNV and YYDKDF (reference sequence). This CDR3 spans 16 amino acids. The trim removed 2 bases at V and 7 bases at J, leaving 9 bases unmatched.

The chain employs TRBV10-3 and TRBJ1-5; D ambiguous. Deletions cut 0 bases from V and 7 bases from J, with 10 bases between. This CDR3 has 14 residues. CDR1 is ENHRY, CDR2 SYGVKD, per germline. CDR3 sequence reads: CAISESNRAQPQHF. The CDR3 nucleotides read TGTGCCATCAGTGAGTCGAATAGGGCCCAGCCCCAGCATTTT.

The rearrangement links TRBV7-6 to TRBJ2-3, with D hard to call. There are 15 residues in the CDR3. Trimming took off 4 bases at V and 1 base at J, with 12 bases between the two ends. Germline loops: CDR1 SGHVS, CDR2 FNYEAQ. The chain's CDR3 is CASSSPAGGTDTQYF. DNA for the CDR3: TGTGCCAGCAGCTCCCCGGCAGGTGGCACAGATACGCAGTATTTT.

This clone was seen a single time. This sequence joins TRBV2 and TRBJ1-2; D gene ambiguous. V lost 2 bases to trimming and J lost 2 bases, with 6 bases between them. Germline CDR1 SNHLY, CDR2 FYNNEI. The CDR3 has 13 amino acids. The CDR3 nucleotides are TGTGCCAGCAGTGAATCGGGGAACTATGGCTACACCTTC. This encodes CASSESGNYGYTF.

The V and J genes are TRBV25-1 and TRBJ2-7; D possibly corresponds to TRBD2 (7 bases). The CDR3 contains 13 residues. Germline V gene lookup returns CDR1 MGHDK and CDR2 SYGVNS. The germline V and J ends were trimmed by 3 bases and 6 bases, with 12 bases remaining between them. The CDR3 DNA reads as TGTGCCAGCAGTGACTGGGGGGGCCGCGAGCAGTACTTC. Encoded protein: CASSDWGGREQYF.

This chain joins TRBV5-1 and TRBJ1-2; 7 bases agree with TRBD1. CDR3 length: 15 residues. Germline V gene lookup returns CDR1 SGHRS and CDR2 YFSETQ. V gave up 0 bases and J gave up 8 bases; unmatched junction bases: 10. The CDR3 region is CASSLAYRQGRGYTF. CDR3 nucleotide sequence: TGCGCCAGCAGCTTGGCTTACCGACAGGGACGCGGCTACACCTTC.

The chain uses TRBV19 and TRBJ2-6; a possible D gene is TRBD1 (6 bases). V lost 4 bases to trimming and J lost 4 bases, with 11 bases between them. The CDR3 is 15 amino acids. CDR1 and CDR2 (germline): LNHDA, SQIVND (reference sequence). The chain's CDR3 is CASSTQGPGANVLTF. The CDR3 DNA follows: TGTGCCAGTAGTACGCAGGGGCCGGGGGCCAACGTCCTGACTTTC.

The rearrangement uses TRBV20-1 and TRBJ1-5; D uncertain. V shed 3 bases and J shed 3 bases, with 15 bases lying between them. From germline, CDR1 is DFQATT and CDR2 SNEGSKA (reference sequence). This CDR3 spans 15 amino acids. As DNA, the CDR3 is TGCAGTGCTAGTCGGAGGAAAGGCACCAATCAGCCCCAGCATTTT. Translation gives CSASRRKGTNQPQHF.